Below are 12 T cell receptor beta chains sequenced from a single sample in a study of shared clonotypes between healthy human individuals. Sequencing was performed with immunoSEQ multiplex PCR; in TCRdb, only in-frame clones are kept and a portion is missing. This sample carries roughly 810,000 clones, 90% to 97% of them seen once, and the ten largest clones take approximately 0.2%. CD45RO negativity and positive selection for CCR7 defined naive CD8 cells, a population that excluded terminally differentiated effector memory CD45RA+ cells. Sequencing input: naive CD8+ T cells sorted from blood. Every receptor here comes from a man aged 25 to 40 in good health.

The chain is built from TRBV29-1 and TRBJ2-5, with a tentative D call TRBD1 (6 bases). The CDR3 runs to 14 residues. CDR1 and CDR2 (germline): SQVTM, ANQGSEA. Trimming cost V 0 bases and J 3 bases, with 11 bases left between them. Here the CDR3 DNA reads TGCAGCGTTGAAGATGGGGGCGAGAAAGAGACCCAGTACTTC. The encoded protein is CSVEDGGEKETQYF.

This clone was seen just once. This sequence joins TRBV7-2 and TRBJ1-1; 8 bases are shared with TRBD1. After removal of 3 bases from V and 4 bases from J, the junction contained 7 bases not matched to a gene. The CDR3 is made up of 15 amino acids. CDR1 and CDR2 from the germline V gene are SGHTA and FQGNSA. CDR3 bases: TGTGCCAGCAGCTTGATGACAGGGGATGTCACTGAAGCTTTCTTT. Encoded protein: CASSLMTGDVTEAFF.

The gene calls are TRBV28 and TRBJ1-3; D gene unclear. V was shortened by 4 bases and J by 2 bases, with 12 bases between the two germline ends. The CDR3 extends over 15 amino acids. Germline loops: CDR1 MDHEN, CDR2 SYDVKM. CDR3 loop: CASSSRGHTGNTIYF. CDR3 nucleotide sequence: TGTGCCAGCAGTTCCCGAGGTCATACTGGAAACACCATATATTTT.

This rearrangement joins TRBV11-2 to TRBJ2-1; 12 bases map to TRBD2. The CDR3 sequence is 16 residues long. J was trimmed by 9 bases and V by 0 bases; bases with no gene match: 6. Germline V CDR1 and CDR2: SGHAT, FQNNGV. The CDR3 reads CASSLDGLAGRSEQFF. CDR3 DNA sequence: TGTGCCAGCAGCTTAGATGGACTAGCGGGACGGAGTGAGCAGTTCTTC.

As to this clone: Other nucleotide sequences in the sample specify the same CDR3. The genes are TRBV27 and TRBJ1-5; a weak D match, TRBD1 (5 bases). CDR1 and CDR2 from the germline V gene are MNHEY and SMNVEV (reference sequence). The CDR3 is 13 amino acids. The V end was cut by 3 bases, the J end by 6 bases, with 9 bases between. Here the CDR3 reads CASSFGGGQPQHF. CDR3 in DNA: TGTGCCAGCAGTTTCGGCGGGGGTCAGCCCCAGCATTTT.

The gene calls are TRBV9 and TRBJ1-2; D is unresolved. This CDR3 has 9 residues. With 4 bases removed from V and 10 bases from J, the gap between germline ends came to 5 bases. Looked up from germline, CDR1 is SGDLS and CDR2 is YYNGEE. Written as DNA, the CDR3 is TGTGCCAGCAGCACCCTCTACACCTTC. Protein sequence: CASSTLYTF.

As concerns this clone: Other DNA sequences from this sample encode an identical CDR3 as well. The V call is TRBV27, the J call TRBJ2-7, with 8 bases lining up with TRBD1. The germline V gene encodes CDR1 MNHEY and CDR2 SMNVEV (reference sequence). CDR3 size: 14 residues. J was trimmed by 3 bases and V by 5 bases; bases with no gene match: 6. The CDR3 loop reads CASSIGQGGYEQYF. DNA for the CDR3: TGTGCCAGCAGTATCGGACAGGGAGGCTACGAGCAGTACTTC.

The CDR3 protein is CASSLESTSYYNEQFF. The CDR3 nucleotides read TGTGCCAGCAGCTTGGAGTCTACCTCATACTACAATGAGCAGTTCTTC. The chain uses TRBV7-9 and TRBJ2-1; D not resolved. Trimming removed 3 bases at V and 3 bases at J, with 15 bases between. CDR3 length: 16 amino acids. Germline CDR1 and CDR2: SEHNR and FQNEAQ (reference sequence).

The V gene is TRBV5-6, the J gene TRBJ1-5, with 8 nucleotides matching TRBD1. Germline CDR1 and CDR2: SGHDT and YYEEEE. The V gene end was trimmed by 0 bases and the J gene end by 6 bases; junction bases not matched to a gene: 2. CDR3 length equals 14 residues. In DNA form, the CDR3 reads TGTGCCAGCAGCTTGGCCACAGGGGGTCAGCCCCAGCATTTT. Translation gives CASSLATGGQPQHF. Complete variable domain (other parts from reference TRBV5-6 and TRBJ1-5): DAGVTQSPTHLIKTRGQQVTLRCSPKSGHDTVSWYQQALGQGPQFIFQYYEEEERQRGNFPDRFSGHQFPNYSSELNVNALLLGDSALYLCASSLATGGQPQHFGDGTRLSIL.

The chain carries TRBV11-2 and TRBJ2-7; the D gene is possibly TRBD1 (7 bases). Germline V gene sequence: CDR1 SGHAT, CDR2 FQNNGV. This CDR3 contains 15 residues. V was trimmed by 0 bases and J by 7 bases, leaving 16 bases between them. CDR3 amino acids: CASSLDSSTGREQYF. CDR3 DNA sequence: TGTGCCAGCAGCTTAGATTCCTCGACAGGGAGGGAGCAGTACTTC.

The chain joins TRBV2 to TRBJ2-2; unclear D gene. The V gene's germline CDR1 is SNHLY and CDR2 FYNNEI. V dropped 0 bases and J dropped 0 bases, with 11 bases sitting between them. The CDR3 is 17 amino acids. The CDR3 nucleotides are TGTGCCAGCAGTGAAGCGTTAGGGCGGACGAACACCGGGGAGCTGTTTTTT. This encodes CASSEALGRTNTGELFF.

This chain links TRBV4-3 with TRBJ1-1; the D gene is possibly TRBD1 (6 bases). This CDR3 has 14 residues. Per germline, CDR1 LGHNA and CDR2 YSLEER. Trimming removed 1 base at V and 11 bases at J, with 17 bases between. The CDR3 protein is CASSQVGAGEDAFF. CDR3 nucleotide sequence: TGCGCCAGCAGCCAAGTCGGGGCAGGGGAGGATGCTTTCTTT.